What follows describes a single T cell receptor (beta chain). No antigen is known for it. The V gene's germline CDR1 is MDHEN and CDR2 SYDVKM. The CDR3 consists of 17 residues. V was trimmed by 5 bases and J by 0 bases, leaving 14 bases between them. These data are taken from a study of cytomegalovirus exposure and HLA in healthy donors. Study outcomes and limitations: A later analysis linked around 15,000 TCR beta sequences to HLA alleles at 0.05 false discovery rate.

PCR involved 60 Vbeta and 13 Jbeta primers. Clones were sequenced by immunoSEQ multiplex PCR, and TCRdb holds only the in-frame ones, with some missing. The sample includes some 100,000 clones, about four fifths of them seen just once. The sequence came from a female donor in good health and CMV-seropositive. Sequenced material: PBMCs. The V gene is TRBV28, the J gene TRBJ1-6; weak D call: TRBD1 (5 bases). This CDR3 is CASSVQGLSSYNSPLHF. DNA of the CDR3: TGTGCCAGCAGTGTCCAGGGTTTGAGCTCCTATAATTCACCCCTCCACTTT.